The 15 T cell receptor beta chains below all came from one sample that was sequenced in a study of blood T cell repertoires in COVID-19. Generated by immunoSEQ multiplex PCR, the TCRdb table keeps only in-frame clones and is missing some. This repertoire shows approximately 160,000 clones, more than 90% found once; its top ten account for approximately 0.48%. Sequenced sample: peripheral blood. The receptors come from a man aged 50 or older with acute or convalescent COVID-19.

The rearrangement links TRBV30 to TRBJ2-3; 9 bases agree with TRBD1. V was clipped by 3 bases and J by 3 bases; unmatched bases: 10. The germline V gene encodes CDR1 GTSNPN and CDR2 SVGIG (reference sequence). This CDR3 is 16 amino acids long. The CDR3 sequence: CAWSGLWGQGTDTQYF. CDR3 nucleotide sequence: TGTGCCTGGAGCGGCCTGTGGGGACAGGGAACAGATACGCAGTATTTT.

The chain has TRBV5-1 and TRBJ1-6; 7 bases line up with TRBD1. V gave up 4 bases and J gave up 7 bases; unmatched junction bases: 17. CDR1 is SGHRS and CDR2 is YFSETQ in the germline V gene. This CDR3 is 18 amino acids long. The CDR3 nucleotides read TGCGCCAGCAGCCAACGGGACAGACAGAGCTTCGGAAATTCACCCCTCCACTTT. Translation gives CASSQRDRQSFGNSPLHF.

The rearrangement joins TRBV21-1 to TRBJ2-2; TRBD2, the D gene given by the table, was not confirmed from the DNA. TRBV21-1 is a pseudogene segment. CDR3 size: 17 residues. The chain's CDR3 is CASSISCGRVITGELFF. The CDR3 DNA sequence: TGTGCCAGCAGCATCTCCTGCGGGCGGGTAATCACCGGGGAGCTGTTTTTT.

The chain carries TRBV29-1 and TRBJ1-1; 10 nucleotides line up with TRBD1. The junction had 8 bases not matched to a gene; V was cut back by 6 bases and J by 7 bases. Per germline, CDR1 SQVTM and CDR2 ANQGSEA. The CDR3 is 13 residues long. The CDR3 nucleotides read TGCAGCGTCCTCGGGACAGGGGAGGGTGAAGCTTTCTTT. Translating it yields CSVLGTGEGEAFF.

The rearrangement uses TRBV29-1 and TRBJ2-7, with TRBD2 matching over 7 bases. The germline CDR1 and CDR2 sequences are SQVTM and ANQGSEA. This CDR3 spans 16 amino acids. Trimming at V came to 7 bases and at J to 5 bases, leaving 20 bases not matched to a gene. CDR3 DNA sequence: TGCAGCGCGTGGGGGGGTAGAGCGGGGCCGACAAACGAGCAGTACTTC. Translated: CSAWGGRAGPTNEQYF.

The gene calls are TRBV7-2 and TRBJ1-3, with a weak D call TRBD1 (5 bases). The V and J ends lost 6 bases and 0 bases respectively, with 9 bases between them. CDR1 is SGHTA and CDR2 is FQGNSA in the germline V gene. The CDR3 has 14 residues. The CDR3 sequence: CASSSDSSGNTIYF. CDR3 coding DNA: TGTGCCAGCAGTTCTGACAGCTCTGGAAACACCATATATTTT. The complete variable domain, with remaining parts taken from reference TRBV7-2 and TRBJ1-3, reads GAGVSQSPSNKVTEKGKDVELRCDPISGHTALYWYRQSLGQGLEFLIYFQGNSAPDKSGLPSDRFSAERTGGSVSTLTIQRTQQEDSAVYLCASSSDSSGNTIYFGEGSWLTVV.

This clone was detected only a few times. This rearrangement joins TRBV11-1 to TRBJ2-7; D possibly corresponds to TRBD2 (6 bases). The CDR3 is 12 amino acids. The ends were cut back, 5 bases at V and 7 bases at J, with 12 bases in the middle. Per the germline V gene, CDR1 is SGHAT and CDR2 is FQDESV (reference sequence). CDR3 DNA: TGTGCCAGCAGCATCCTGGGAGGTGAGCAGTACGTC. Protein: CASSILGGEQYV.

The J gene is TRBJ1-2, the V gene TRBV29-1, with D unclear. The germline V gene encodes CDR1 SQVTM and CDR2 ANQGSEA. The CDR3 extends over 13 amino acids. CDR3: CTHDPLALSGYTF. The CDR3 nucleotides are TGCACCCATGACCCTTTAGCTCTTTCTGGCTACACCTTC.

This chain links TRBV9 with TRBJ1-3; 8 positions match TRBD1. CDR1 is SGDLS and CDR2 is YYNGEE in the germline V gene. The CDR3 has 16 amino acids. Trimming took 0 bases from V and 2 from J; bases not matched to a gene: 4. This CDR3 is CASSVAPDRAGNTIYF. The CDR3 DNA reads TGTGCCAGCAGCGTAGCCCCGGACAGGGCTGGAAACACCATATATTTT.

The chain couples TRBV18 to TRBJ1-5; no clear D gene. V was clipped by 3 bases and J by 2 bases, with 5 bases between them. Germline CDR1 and CDR2: KGHSH and LQKENI. This CDR3 has 13 residues. CDR3 sequence (DNA): TGTGCCAGCTCACCGAGTGGCAATCAGCCCCAGCATTTT. Protein: CASSPSGNQPQHF.

The J gene is TRBJ1-2, the V gene TRBV12-1; the table's D call of TRBD1 was not tested on the DNA. TRBV12-1 is a documented pseudogene. There are 17 residues in the CDR3. CDR3 sequence: CASSLPTVTTGDYGYTF. The CDR3 coding sequence is TGTGCCAGCAGCCTTCCTACCGTCACGACAGGTGACTATGGCTACACCTTC.

The rearrangement uses TRBV4-2 and TRBJ1-2; a weak D match, TRBD1 (6 bases). The CDR3 contains 15 residues. Germline V gene sequence: CDR1 LGHNA, CDR2 YNFKEQ. Trimming left V 0 bases short and J 10 bases short, with 18 bases between. CDR3 sequence: CASSQEDGTLPNYTF. The CDR3 bases are TGTGCCAGCAGCCAAGAGGACGGGACACTTCCTAACTACACCTTC.

V is TRBV9 and J is TRBJ1-1; D ambiguous. CDR3 length: 13 residues. V was shortened by 0 bases and J by 1 base, with 4 bases between the two germline ends. CDR1 is SGDLS, CDR2 YYNGEE, per germline. CDR3 nucleotide sequence: TGTGCCAGCAGCGTAGGAGAGAACACTGAAGCTTTCTTT. It specifies CASSVGENTEAFF. Drawing the rest from reference TRBV9 and TRBJ1-1, the complete variable domain is DSGVTQTPKHLITATGQRVTLRCSPRSGDLSVYWYQQSLDQGLQFLIQYYNGEERAKGNILERFSAQQFPDLHSELNLSSLELGDSALYFCASSVGENTEAFFGQGTRLTVV.

V and J are TRBV12-3 or TRBV12-4 and TRBJ2-7; D not resolved. The CDR3 totals 13 residues. Trimming pared 5 bases from V and 0 bases from J, leaving 8 bases between. CDR3 in DNA: TGTGCCAGCAGTCCCATGAGCTCCTACGAGCAGTACTTC. Protein: CASSPMSSYEQYF.

The V and J genes are TRBV12-3 or TRBV12-4 and TRBJ2-2; D call uncertain. Trimming pared 6 bases from V and 0 bases from J, leaving 2 bases between. The CDR3 has 12 amino acids. This chain's CDR3 is CASSSNTGELFF. The CDR3 DNA sequence: TGTGCCAGCAGCTCGAACACCGGGGAGCTGTTTTTT.